Given below is one T cell receptor beta chain in context. This specimen belongs to a study of blood T cell repertoires in COVID-19. The overall study: Sample material is recorded as cDNA or gDNA derived from T cells, B-cell-depleted T cells, or PBMCs.

Participant-reported clinical history was the basis for cohort assignment. As originally analysed: Amplifying reference gene primers gave estimates of nucleated cell counts. Assay: immunoSEQ multiplex PCR; the TCRdb copy retains only in-frame clones and omits some. Clone size and the V and J calls come from that table; the DNA yielded D and trimming. The sample lists more than 450,000 clones, about nine tenths occurring once. Per the germline V gene, CDR1 is SGHTA and CDR2 is FQGTGA. The CDR3 length is 13 residues. Trimming pared 9 bases from V and 2 bases from J, leaving 12 bases between. The sequence was obtained from a woman between 18 and 30 years old who had recovered from COVID-19. The chain uses TRBV7-3 and TRBJ2-3; unclear D gene. Sequencing used PBMCs or T cells enriched from blood (not recorded which). DNA for the CDR3: TGTGCCAGGCGAAATTTGAACACAGATACGCAGTATTTT. It yields the protein CARRNLNTDTQYF.